Listed here are 22 T cell receptor beta chains from one sample, sequenced in a study of T-cell reconstitution after alpha-beta-depleted transplantation in children. Library preparation (for TCRbeta) was performed with unique molecular identifiers. Via MiXCR, TCRdb re-called the PCR reads, giving one row per CDR3 protein. The data contain fewer than 700,000 distinct CDR3 sequences, 10% to 15% of them singletons. Sequencing was performed on PBMCs, mostly from graft donor cells, taken 360 days after TCRalphabeta/CD19-depleted stem cell transplant. The source is a male patient between 5 and 17 years old who had a stem cell transplant for acute myeloid leukemia, so the T cells may come from the graft donor.

This clonotype turned up a few times. The chain uses TRBV28 and TRBJ1-1; D is undetermined. The germline V and J ends were trimmed by 2 bases and 4 bases, with 5 bases remaining between them. This CDR3 has 12 residues. The germline CDR1 and CDR2 sequences are MDHEN and SYDVKM. The DNA of the CDR3 is TGTGCCAGCAGTTTAATGGCCACTGAAGCTTTCTTT. The encoded protein is CASSLMATEAFF.

This sequence joins TRBV5-1 and TRBJ2-7; possibly TRBD1 for D (6 bases). The V and J ends lost 1 base and 2 bases respectively, with 13 bases between them. Germline V CDR1 and CDR2: SGHRS, YFSETQ. The CDR3 has 15 residues. This chain's CDR3 is CASSLSFGQTYEQYF. In nucleotides, the CDR3 is TGCGCCAGCAGCTTGTCTTTCGGACAGACCTACGAGCAGTACTTC.

This clonotype has at least ten counts. V is TRBV28 and J is TRBJ1-1, with D unresolved. CDR1 is MDHEN, CDR2 SYDVKM, per germline. V lost 6 bases and J 2 bases, leaving 13 bases between the germline ends. The CDR3 runs 14 residues. The CDR3 region is CASRIRGYNTEAFF. CDR3 DNA: TGTGCCAGCAGGATAAGAGGGTACAACACTGAAGCTTTCTTT. Combining the CDR3 with reference TRBV28 and TRBJ1-1 gives the whole variable domain DVKVTQSSRYLVKRTGEKVFLECVQDMDHENMFWYRQDPGLGLRLIYFSYDVKMKEKGDIPEGYSVSREKKERFSLILESASTNQTSMYLCASRIRGYNTEAFFGQGTRLTVV.

This clonotype was seen ten or more times. The chain recombines TRBV28 with TRBJ2-6, with 7 bases that match TRBD1. The germline V gene has CDR1 MDHEN and CDR2 SYDVKM. This CDR3 spans 17 amino acids. V was clipped by 10 bases and J by 0 bases; unmatched bases: 12. CDR3 amino acids: CATRQGALFSGANVLTF. Here the CDR3 DNA reads TGTGCCACCCGACAGGGAGCCCTCTTCTCTGGGGCCAACGTCCTGACTTTC.

This clonotype showed up many times. V usage is TRBV6-4 and J usage is TRBJ2-3, with 9 nucleotides matching TRBD2. V trimming: 5 bases; J trimming: 5 bases; junction bases outside the gene matches: 14. The germline V gene encodes CDR1 MRHNA and CDR2 SNTAGT. The CDR3 runs to 17 residues. The CDR3 nucleotides are TGTGCCAGCAGTTCACACCCCGGGACTAGCATGCAAGATACGCAGTATTTT. Protein sequence: CASSSHPGTSMQDTQYF.

The CDR3 DNA is TGCGCCAGCAGCTTTGGGCTGTTCCGAGATGAGCAGTTCTTC. Translated, it gives CASSFGLFRDEQFF. This chain connects TRBV5-1 to TRBJ2-1; D not certain. The CDR3 is made up of 14 amino acids. Germline CDR1 and CDR2: SGHRS and YFSETQ. The ends were cut back, 2 bases at V and 8 bases at J, with 14 bases in the middle.

The chain recombines TRBV24-1 with TRBJ2-7; D could derive from TRBD1 or TRBD2 (5 bases each). CDR3 length: 15 residues. V lost 3 bases and J 1 base, leaving 12 bases between the germline ends. CDR1 and CDR2 from the germline V gene are KGHDR and SFDVKD. CDR3 bases: TGTGCCACCAGTGATACCGGGACCGGTTCCTACGAGCAGTACTTC. It codes for CATSDTGTGSYEQYF.

The chain carries TRBV28 and TRBJ1-1, with no clear D. Germline V gene sequence: CDR1 MDHEN, CDR2 SYDVKM. This CDR3 is 14 amino acids long. The V gene lost 6 bases and the J gene lost 3 bases, with 14 bases spanning the gap. CDR3 sequence reads: CASSPSWGYTEAFF. The DNA for the CDR3 is TGTGCCAGCAGCCCCAGTTGGGGTTACACTGAAGCTTTCTTT.

The rearrangement uses TRBV20-1 and TRBJ2-7; 9 bases are shared with TRBD1. The CDR3 contains 15 residues. The ends lost 6 bases at V and 0 bases at J; junction bases unmatched: 9. CDR1 DFQATT and CDR2 SNEGSKA come from the germline V gene (reference sequence). The DNA of the CDR3 is TGCAGTGCCGGCCCGGGACAGGGCTTCTCCTACGAGCAGTACTTC. Encoded protein: CSAGPGQGFSYEQYF.

The CDR3 is CAWIRGRRSGANVLTF. The CDR3 bases are TGTGCCTGGATCCGTGGGAGGCGCTCTGGGGCCAACGTCCTGACTTTC. This chain joins TRBV30 and TRBJ2-6, with TRBD2 as a possible D gene (6 bases). V was shortened by 4 bases and J by 0 bases, with 13 bases between the two germline ends. The CDR3 is 16 amino acids. Germline-derived CDR1 and CDR2 are GTSNPN and SVGIG (reference sequence).

The rearrangement links TRBV29-1 to TRBJ2-7; TRBD2 agrees at 11 bases. The CDR3 length is 14 residues. Trimming took 5 bases from V and 7 from J; bases not matched to a gene: 10. CDR1 SQVTM and CDR2 ANQGSEA come from the germline V gene. The CDR3, as DNA: TGCAGCGTTCTGGGACTAGCGGACACTATTGAGCAGTACTTC. Amino acid sequence: CSVLGLADTIEQYF.

This clonotype occurred a few times. This chain connects TRBV18 to TRBJ2-1; D might be TRBD2 (7 bases). The ends were cut back, 6 bases at V and 3 bases at J, with 21 bases in the middle. The CDR3 loop spans 17 amino acids. CDR1 KGHSH and CDR2 LQKENI come from the germline V gene. CDR3 sequence reads: CASSPLGASGYYNEQFF. CDR3 sequence (DNA): TGTGCCAGCTCCCCCTTGGGGGCTAGCGGCTACTACAATGAGCAGTTCTTC.

This clonotype was picked up a small number of times. The chain couples TRBV7-9 to TRBJ2-7; 7 bases are shared with TRBD1. The CDR3 consists of 15 residues. J lost 0 bases, V lost 0 bases, and 2 bases had no gene match. The germline CDR1 and CDR2 sequences are SEHNR and FQNEAQ (reference sequence). Here the CDR3 reads CASSLAPGGSYEQYF. CDR3 DNA sequence: TGTGCCAGCAGCTTAGCGCCAGGGGGCTCCTACGAGCAGTACTTC.

This chain uses TRBV7-9 with TRBJ2-1, with 10 bases lining up with TRBD2. The CDR3 has 17 residues. The junction had 9 bases not matched to a gene; V was cut back by 2 bases and J by 5 bases. Germline CDR1 and CDR2: SEHNR and FQNEAQ (reference sequence). In DNA, the CDR3 is TGTGCCAGCAGCTTATGGCTAGCGGGAGACGGACACAATGAGCAGTTCTTC. It is translated as CASSLWLAGDGHNEQFF.

This clonotype was recorded a few times. In DNA form, the CDR3 reads TGCAGCGCTACTAGCGGGAGGCAGTTCTTC. This encodes CSATSGRQFF. The gene calls are TRBV29-1 and TRBJ2-1, with 11 bases fitting TRBD2. Trimming took 7 bases from V and 12 from J; bases not matched to a gene: 2. Germline V gene lookup returns CDR1 SQVTM and CDR2 ANQGSEA. The CDR3 has 10 residues.

The CDR3 reads CASSRTGGLDTQYF. CDR3 nucleotide sequence: TGTGCCAGCAGCCGGACAGGGGGTTTAGATACGCAGTATTTT. This chain connects TRBV7-2 to TRBJ2-3; 10 nucleotides agree with TRBD1. The CDR3 spans 14 residues. V shed 5 bases and J 5 bases; nucleotides not matched to a gene: 4. Germline loops: CDR1 SGHTA, CDR2 FQGNSA.

This clonotype has just a few counts. This chain links TRBV20-1 with TRBJ1-2; possible D gene TRBD1, 5 bases. This CDR3 region has 14 residues. V lost 6 bases and J lost 0, with 14 bases in between. Germline CDR1 reads DFQATT; CDR2 reads SNEGSKA (reference sequence). The CDR3 DNA follows: TGCAGTGCCTGGGCGGGAGGGGCTAACTATGGCTACACCTTC. It yields the protein CSAWAGGANYGYTF.

This clonotype was detected a few times. The chain employs TRBV7-9 and TRBJ2-3, with a tentative D call TRBD1 (5 bases). V gave up 3 bases and J gave up 0 bases, with 13 bases separating them. Per germline, CDR1 SEHNR and CDR2 FQNEAQ (reference sequence). The CDR3 runs 16 residues. As DNA, the CDR3 is TGTGCCAGCAGCTTTACAGGAGCTGCTAGCACAGATACGCAGTATTTT. Amino acids: CASSFTGAASTDTQYF. Full variable domain (rest looked up from reference TRBV7-9 and TRBJ2-3): DTGVSQNPRHKITKRGQNVTFRCDPISEHNRLYWYRQTLGQGPEFLTYFQNEAQLEKSRLLSDRFSAERPKGSFSTLEIQRTEQGDSAMYLCASSFTGAASTDTQYFGPGTRLTVL.

This clonotype was counted only a few times. The genes are TRBV12-3 or TRBV12-4 and TRBJ2-5, with 10 positions matching TRBD1. V was clipped by 7 bases and J by 4 bases; unmatched bases: 9. The CDR3 sequence is 15 residues long. CDR3 DNA: TGTGCCAGCACCTGGGGACAGGGGCCCGGAGAGACCCAGTACTTC. Protein sequence: CASTWGQGPGETQYF.

The rearrangement links TRBV4-2 to TRBJ2-5; the match to TRBD2 covers 7 bases. Unmatched junction bases numbered 7, after V lost 1 base and J lost 2 bases. There are 16 residues in the CDR3. Germline CDR1 and CDR2: LGHNA and YNFKEQ. CDR3: CASSQVSSGAQETQYF. CDR3 sequence (DNA): TGTGCCAGCAGCCAAGTTTCTAGCGGAGCACAAGAGACCCAGTACTTC.

The rearrangement uses TRBV20-1 and TRBJ2-7, with D possibly being TRBD1 or TRBD2 (5 bases each). CDR3 length: 15 amino acids. The V gene's germline CDR1 is DFQATT and CDR2 SNEGSKA (reference sequence). Trimming took off 3 bases at V and 2 bases at J, with 17 bases between the two ends. The CDR3 protein is CSASPFARGAYEQYF. In DNA form, the CDR3 reads TGCAGTGCTAGCCCCTTTGCCCGAGGGGCCTACGAGCAGTACTTC.

In its sample, this clonotype was seen once. J is TRBJ2-7 and V is TRBV7-9; unclear D gene. In germline, CDR1 is SEHNR, CDR2 FQNEAQ (reference sequence). This CDR3 has 14 residues. V gave up 1 base and J gave up 13 bases, with 20 bases separating them. The chain's CDR3 is CASSLGTGPIKFYF. CDR3 bases: TGTGCCAGCAGCTTAGGGACCGGACCAATTAAATTTTACTTC.